These 18 T cell receptor beta chains were sequenced from one sample in a study of blood T cell repertoires in COVID-19. Method: immunoSEQ multiplex PCR; TCRdb's copy keeps in-frame clones and lacks some. The data contain some 120,000 clones, 84% of them singletons. The source material was peripheral blood. All receptors come from a human donor in a cohort sampled during active COVID-19.

The chain carries TRBV4-2 and TRBJ2-7, with 7 bases fitting TRBD1. The CDR3 spans 15 residues. V lost 1 base, J lost 1 base, and 4 bases stayed unmatched. CDR1 is LGHNA and CDR2 is YNFKEQ in the germline V gene. For the CDR3, the DNA is TGTGCCAGCAGCCAAGGGACAGGCGGTTCCTACGAGCAGTACTTC. Protein: CASSQGTGGSYEQYF.

The chain employs TRBV3-1 (or the pseudogene TRBV3-2) and TRBJ2-7; D perhaps matches TRBD1 (6 bases). This CDR3 spans 17 amino acids. Germline assignment: CDR1 LGHDT and CDR2 YNNKEL (reference sequence). V was trimmed by 1 base and J by 1 base, leaving 17 bases between them. The CDR3, as DNA: TGTGCCAGCAGCCAAGTCCGAACAGGGTATATGTCCTACGAGCAGTACTTC. Translation gives CASSQVRTGYMSYEQYF.

This sequence joins TRBV10-2 and TRBJ2-1, with 9 positions matching TRBD2. Unmatched junction bases numbered 3, after V lost 5 bases and J lost 7 bases. CDR3 length: 13 residues. Germline V gives CDR1 WSHSY, CDR2 SAAADI. The CDR3 DNA reads TGCGCCAGCAGTACAGCGGGGGGAAATGAGCAGTTCTTC. It specifies CASSTAGGNEQFF.

This rearrangement joins TRBV9 to TRBJ1-1; D might be TRBD1 (6 bases). The V end lost 0 bases, the J end lost 1 base, and 10 bases lay between the germline ends. The CDR3 extends over 15 amino acids. Germline V gene lookup returns CDR1 SGDLS and CDR2 YYNGEE. The CDR3 loop is CASSVGGRGNTEAFF. CDR3 DNA sequence: TGTGCCAGCAGCGTAGGTGGCAGGGGGAACACTGAAGCTTTCTTT.

This clone turned up a few times. The rearrangement uses TRBV4-1 and TRBJ1-2, with no clear D. This CDR3 has 13 residues. The V end lost 4 bases, the J end lost 6 bases, and 12 bases lay between the germline ends. Germline V gives CDR1 MGHRA, CDR2 YSYEKL. The CDR3 loop is CASSPHGGDGYTF. DNA for the CDR3: TGCGCCAGCAGCCCACACGGCGGCGATGGCTACACCTTC.

This sequence joins TRBV11-2 and TRBJ1-1; TRBD1 matches at 7 bases. Trimming removed 1 base from V and 5 bases from J; junction bases left unmatched: 10. From germline, CDR1 is SGHAT and CDR2 FQNNGV. The CDR3 spans 16 residues. The CDR3 DNA follows: TGTGCCAGCAGCTTAGCCATCGACAGGGATGGGACTGAAGCTTTCTTT. Encoded protein: CASSLAIDRDGTEAFF.

The J gene is TRBJ2-7, the V gene TRBV14, with D uncertain. The CDR3 extends over 14 amino acids. The ends were cut back, 1 base at V and 5 bases at J, with 12 bases in the middle. Germline V gives CDR1 SGHDN, CDR2 FVKESK. The CDR3 loop is CASSQGLILDEQYF. CDR3 in DNA: TGTGCCAGCAGCCAAGGGCTGATCCTTGACGAGCAGTACTTC.

The chain joins TRBV19 to TRBJ2-3, with TRBD1 matching over 9 bases. The CDR3 totals 15 residues. Germline-derived CDR1 and CDR2 are LNHDA and SQIVND (reference sequence). After removal of 7 bases from V and 6 bases from J, the junction contained 11 bases not matched to a gene. CDR3 nucleotide sequence: TGTGCCAGTAAGGAGAGGACAGGGGCTAAGGATACGCAGTATTTT. Protein sequence: CASKERTGAKDTQYF.

The chain couples TRBV3-1 (or the pseudogene TRBV3-2) to TRBJ2-2; no clear D gene. The CDR3 sequence is 15 residues long. Trimming cost V 2 bases and J 4 bases, with 11 bases left between them. CDR1 is LGHDT, CDR2 YNNKEL, per germline (reference sequence). The CDR3: CASSQTVQSTGELFF. The CDR3 bases are TGTGCCAGCAGCCAAACCGTGCAGTCCACCGGGGAGCTGTTTTTT.

CDR3 region: CASSEAGAEQYF. The DNA of the CDR3 is TGCGCCAGCAGTGAGGCAGGGGCCGAGCAGTACTTC. The chain uses TRBV10-2 and TRBJ2-7, with a possible D match to TRBD1 (6 bases). Germline V gene sequence: CDR1 WSHSY, CDR2 SAAADI. This CDR3 has 12 residues. Trimming left V 2 bases short and J 6 bases short, with 8 bases between.

This clone was recorded a few times. This chain links TRBV6-5 with TRBJ1-5; no clear D gene. Deletions cut 0 bases from V and 7 bases from J, with 7 bases between. The germline V gene has CDR1 MNHEY and CDR2 SVGAGI. There are 13 residues in the CDR3. Written as DNA, the CDR3 is TGTGCCAGCAGTTACTCGTCCTTCCAGCCCCAGCATTTT. Protein sequence: CASSYSSFQPQHF.

The rearrangement links TRBV5-1 to TRBJ1-1; weak D call: TRBD1 (5 bases). The length of the CDR3 is 14 residues. From germline, CDR1 is SGHRS and CDR2 YFSETQ. Between the trimmed V and J ends, which lost 0 bases and 6 bases, there was a span of 12 bases. As DNA, the CDR3 is TGCGCCAGCAGCTTGGAGGGGTCGGGGGCTGAAGCTTTCTTT. This sequence encodes CASSLEGSGAEAFF.

The V call is TRBV7-2, the J call TRBJ2-1; 10 nucleotides line up with TRBD2. Trimming cost V 5 bases and J 7 bases; bases outside gene matches: 8. The germline gives CDR1 SGHTA, CDR2 FQGNSA. The CDR3 totals 15 residues. The CDR3 DNA follows: TGTGCCAGCAGCCTAGGGAGCGGGGGGGTTAATGAGCAGTTCTTC. It encodes CASSLGSGGVNEQFF.

This clone was counted once. This chain links TRBV7-9 with TRBJ2-1, with D possibly being TRBD2 (7 bases). The ends were cut back, 2 bases at V and 6 bases at J, with 17 bases in the middle. The CDR3 is 16 amino acids. From germline, CDR1 is SEHNR and CDR2 FQNEAQ (reference sequence). In DNA form, the CDR3 reads TGTGCCAGCAGCTTAACTGGGGGGGCCAAGGGCAATGAGCAGTTCTTC. This encodes CASSLTGGAKGNEQFF.

The chain combines TRBV18 with TRBJ2-5; 9 positions match TRBD2. CDR1 and CDR2 (germline): KGHSH, LQKENI. The CDR3 covers 17 residues. Trimming cost V 5 bases and J 1 base; bases outside gene matches: 11. CDR3: CASSSRVASGAQETQYF. CDR3 sequence (DNA): TGTGCCAGCTCATCCCGGGTAGCTAGCGGGGCCCAAGAGACCCAGTACTTC.

The chain uses TRBV5-1 and TRBJ2-5; TRBD2 matches at 9 bases. This CDR3 is 15 amino acids long. The junction had 4 bases not matched to a gene; V was cut back by 4 bases and J by 0 bases. Looked up from germline, CDR1 is SGHRS and CDR2 is YFSETQ. CDR3 nucleotide sequence: TGCGCCAGCAGCGTTAGCGGGGGAAACCAAGAGACCCAGTACTTC. Translated, it gives CASSVSGGNQETQYF.

This sequence joins TRBV10-3 and TRBJ2-1, with 8 bases identical to TRBD2. Germline CDR1 and CDR2: ENHRY and SYGVKD. This CDR3 comprises 13 residues. Germline trimming cut 10 bases from V and 5 bases from J; bases unmatched to any gene: 7. The CDR3 coding sequence is TGTGCCACCTACGGGGGGGGTAACAATGAGCAGTTCTTC. This translates into CATYGGGNNEQFF.

The chain joins TRBV6-5 to TRBJ1-1; 12 bases match TRBD1. The germline V gene encodes CDR1 MNHEY and CDR2 SVGAGI. V gave up 6 bases and J gave up 11 bases; unmatched junction bases: 7. The CDR3 has 13 amino acids. The CDR3: CASSRDRGLLAFF. CDR3 in DNA: TGTGCCAGCAGCCGGGACAGGGGGCTCTTGGCTTTCTTT.